One and the same sample provided the 27 T cell receptor beta chains below, sequenced in a study of T cells in Graves' hyperthyroidism and ophthalmopathy. Regions amplified from RNA transcripts were the TCR beta CDR3 regions. The TCR CDR3 was amplified in a first-round RT-PCR using the HTBI primer set. TCRdb reanalysed the multiplex PCR reads using MiXCR and keeps one entry per CDR3 protein. Altogether around 690,000 distinct CDR3 sequences are present, approximately 15% being singletons, with the ten largest covering about 16%. The sequencing input was blood. The source is a man in his fifties or sixties with Graves' hyperthyroidism.

On this clonotype: Since a much larger clone is just one base distant, this may be a read error. This chain joins TRBV7-3 and TRBJ2-3; TRBD2 matches at 7 bases. Per the germline V gene, CDR1 is SGHTA and CDR2 is FQGTGA. The CDR3 has 14 amino acids. Written as DNA, the CDR3 is TGTGTCAGCAGCTTATTTGGGGGGGCAGATACGCAGTATTTT. Its translation: CVSSLFGGADTQYF.

This clonotype was recorded at least ten times. CDR3 nucleotides: TGCAGCGTTAACAGGGGCACCGGGGAGCTGTTTTTT. This translates into CSVNRGTGELFF. V usage is TRBV29-1 and J usage is TRBJ2-2, with 7 bases fitting TRBD1. The germline V gene encodes CDR1 SQVTM and CDR2 ANQGSEA. This CDR3 is built from 12 residues. The ends lost 5 bases at V and 4 bases at J; junction bases unmatched: 1.

CDR3 residues: CAARYPGELFF. The CDR3 DNA sequence: TGTGCCGCCCGTTATCCCGGGGAGCTGTTTTTT. The rearrangement joins TRBV12-3 or TRBV12-4 to TRBJ2-2; D is uncertain. This CDR3 has 11 residues. V was shortened by 11 bases and J by 6 bases, with 10 bases between the two germline ends.

V gene TRBV7-8 combines with J gene TRBJ2-3; D is unclear. Trimming took 5 bases from V and 0 from J, leaving 15 bases between them. The V gene's germline CDR1 is SGHVS and CDR2 FQNEAQ. This CDR3 region has 16 residues. CDR3: CASSPRILPSTDTQYF. CDR3 sequence (DNA): TGTGCCAGCAGCCCGAGAATCCTTCCCAGCACAGATACGCAGTATTTT.

This clonotype was recorded at least ten times. The rearrangement uses TRBV11-2 and TRBJ2-1; TRBD2 aligns across 9 bases. J lost 0 bases, V lost 2 bases, and 5 bases had no gene match. This CDR3 comprises 17 residues. Germline values: CDR1 SGHAT, CDR2 FQNNGV. The CDR3 loop is CASSLYSGSVSYNEQFF. The CDR3 DNA follows: TGTGCCAGCAGCTTATATAGCGGGAGTGTCTCCTACAATGAGCAGTTCTTC.

The sample holds a few counts of this clonotype. The chain joins TRBV3-1 to TRBJ2-1; 12 bases are a match to TRBD2. This CDR3 is 15 amino acids long. Germline lookup yields CDR1 LGHDT and CDR2 YNNKEL (reference sequence). V was clipped by 2 bases and J by 9 bases; unmatched bases: 5. CDR3 protein: CASSQLAGGAPEQFF. CDR3 in DNA: TGTGCCAGCAGCCAACTAGCGGGAGGGGCCCCTGAGCAGTTCTTC.

In its sample, this clonotype was seen many times. The V and J genes are TRBV29-1 and TRBJ1-2; no definite D call. Germline V lookup: CDR1 SQVTM, CDR2 ANQGSEA. The CDR3 spans 11 residues. V lost 2 bases and J lost 5, with 6 bases in between. The CDR3 protein is CSVEPGYGYTF. The CDR3 bases are TGCAGCGTTGAACCCGGATATGGCTACACCTTC. Looking up the rest from reference TRBV29-1 and TRBJ1-2 gives the full variable domain: SAVISQKPSRDICQRGTSLTIQCQVDSQVTMMFWYRQQPGQSLTLIATANQGSEATYESGFVIDKFPISRPNLTFSTLTVSNMSPEDSSIYLCSVEPGYGYTFGSGTRLTVV.

This clonotype was detected ten times or more. The CDR3 region is CASSSIQGPVEKLFF. The DNA for the CDR3 is TGTGCCAGCAGTTCCATACAGGGTCCGGTTGAAAAACTGTTTTTT. The J gene is TRBJ1-4, the V gene TRBV27, with D perhaps matching TRBD1 (6 bases). With 4 bases removed from V and 7 bases from J, the gap between germline ends came to 16 bases. CDR3 length equals 15 residues. From germline, CDR1 is MNHEY and CDR2 SMNVEV (reference sequence).

This CDR3 reads CASSLSGQGPTGNTEAFF. DNA of the CDR3: TGCGCCAGCAGCTTGTCGGGACAGGGGCCGACCGGGAACACTGAAGCTTTCTTT. The chain combines TRBV5-1 with TRBJ1-1; 10 bases are shared with TRBD1. The length of the CDR3 is 18 residues. Germline assignment: CDR1 SGHRS and CDR2 YFSETQ. Losses at the gene ends were 1 base for V and 1 base for J; bases not matched to a gene: 10.

This chain uses TRBV20-1 with TRBJ2-5, with 7 bases matching TRBD1. From germline, CDR1 is DFQATT and CDR2 SNEGSKA (reference sequence). J lost 5 bases, V lost 7 bases, and 10 bases had no gene match. The CDR3 consists of 13 residues. The chain's CDR3 is CSVPGPGGETQYF. The CDR3 DNA follows: TGCAGTGTCCCGGGGCCAGGGGGTGAGACCCAGTACTTC.

The sample holds many counts of this clonotype. The chain links TRBV12-3 or TRBV12-4 to TRBJ1-2, with 7 bases lining up with TRBD1. Trimming at V came to 0 bases and at J to 3 bases, leaving 7 bases not matched to a gene. CDR3 length equals 16 residues. The CDR3 sequence: CASSLADRIRYYGYTF. Here the CDR3 DNA reads TGTGCCAGCAGTTTAGCGGACAGGATCCGCTACTATGGCTACACCTTC.

This clonotype came up many times. The chain links TRBV2 to TRBJ1-3; TRBD1 aligns across 8 bases. Germline loops: CDR1 SNHLY, CDR2 FYNNEI. V dropped 3 bases and J dropped 4; count of bases not matched to a gene: 5. The CDR3 contains 15 residues. For the CDR3, the DNA is TGTGCCAGCAGTGATCAGGGGGCGTCGGGAAACACCATATATTTT. It translates to CASSDQGASGNTIYF. Full variable domain (remainder filled in from reference TRBV2 and TRBJ1-3): EPEVTQTPSHQVTQMGQEVILRCVPISNHLYFYWYRQILGQKVEFLVSFYNNEISEKSEIFDDQFSVERPDGSNFTLKIRSTKLEDSAMYFCASSDQGASGNTIYFGEGSWLTVV.

This clonotype was observed a handful of times. The chain employs TRBV29-1 and TRBJ2-7, with D maybe TRBD1 (6 bases). The CDR3 covers 13 residues. Looked up from germline, CDR1 is SQVTM and CDR2 is ANQGSEA. V was cut by 0 bases and J by 3 bases, with 9 bases left in between. CDR3 amino acids: CSVEDTRGYEQYF. CDR3 nucleotide sequence: TGCAGCGTTGAAGATACCAGGGGCTACGAGCAGTACTTC.

This clonotype was counted between two and nine times. This may arise from a read error, as a much more abundant clone is one base away. The chain employs TRBV13 and TRBJ2-1; D gene uncertain. This CDR3 has 13 amino acids. Germline CDR1 PRHDT, CDR2 FYEKMQ (reference sequence). The V and J ends lost 5 bases and 4 bases respectively, with 9 bases between them. CDR3 residues: CASSVDGYNEQFF. The CDR3 bases are TGTGCCAGCAGCGTCGACGGTTACAATGAGCAGTTCTTC.

There are many counts of this clonotype. The DNA for the CDR3 is TGTGCCAGCAGTTTAGTCAGGGCCACTGAAGCTTTCTTT. Its protein is CASSLVRATEAFF. The V gene is TRBV28, the J gene TRBJ1-1; D may be TRBD1 (5 bases). Germline V CDR1 and CDR2: MDHEN, SYDVKM. The CDR3 spans 13 residues. V lost 2 bases and J 4 bases, leaving 8 bases between the germline ends.

This clonotype has at least ten counts. DNA of the CDR3: TGTGCCAGCGGGAGGGTCTACAATGAGCAGTTCTTC. Residues: CASGRVYNEQFF. The chain is built from TRBV3-1 and TRBJ2-1; TRBD2 agrees at 7 bases. J gave up 3 bases and V 8 bases, and 1 base lay outside the gene matches. The germline V gene has CDR1 LGHDT and CDR2 YNNKEL (reference sequence). This CDR3 has 12 amino acids.

This clonotype appeared a few times. V is TRBV4-1 and J is TRBJ1-2; 7 bases are a match to TRBD1. Germline values: CDR1 MGHRA, CDR2 YSYEKL. CDR3 length: 14 residues. V trimming: 0 bases; J trimming: 4 bases; junction bases outside the gene matches: 2. CDR3 bases: TGCGCCAGCAGCCAAGATGCAGGGGGCTATGGCTACACCTTC. This codes for CASSQDAGGYGYTF.

The genes are TRBV7-2 and TRBJ1-2; 12 bases agree with TRBD1. The germline V gene has CDR1 SGHTA and CDR2 FQGNSA. Trimming removed 5 bases from V and 7 bases from J; junction bases left unmatched: 8. The CDR3 is made up of 15 amino acids. CDR3 DNA sequence: TGTGCCAGCAGCCCGAGGGACAGGGGGCGCGGTGGCTACACCTTC. This encodes CASSPRDRGRGGYTF. Filled out from reference TRBV7-2 and TRBJ1-2, the complete variable domain reads GAGVSQSPSNKVTEKGKDVELRCDPISGHTALYWYRQSLGQGLEFLIYFQGNSAPDKSGLPSDRFSAERTGGSVSTLTIQRTQQEDSAVYLCASSPRDRGRGGYTFGSGTRLTVV.

The chain recombines TRBV5-5 with TRBJ2-5, with D perhaps TRBD1 (6 bases). V was clipped by 4 bases and J by 5 bases, with 18 bases between them. This CDR3 region has 15 residues. In germline, CDR1 is SGHKS, CDR2 YYEKEE (reference sequence). CDR3 region: CASSLGMTGWETQYF. The CDR3 DNA reads TGTGCCAGCAGCCTTGGGATGACAGGCTGGGAGACCCAGTACTTC. The full variable domain, in which reference TRBV5-5 and TRBJ2-5 provide the parts outside the CDR3, is DAGVTQSPTHLIKTRGQQVTLRCSPISGHKSVSWYQQVLGQGPQFIFQYYEKEERGRGNFPDRFSARQFPNYSSELNVNALLLGDSALYLCASSLGMTGWETQYFGPGTRLLVL.

This clonotype was observed a handful of times. V gene TRBV7-9 combines with J gene TRBJ1-1; 7 bases are shared with TRBD1. Germline V gene sequence: CDR1 SEHNR, CDR2 FQNEAQ (reference sequence). Trimming removed 5 bases from V and 1 base from J; junction bases left unmatched: 7. This CDR3 is 15 amino acids long. This chain's CDR3 is CASSQQGFGNTEAFF. In DNA form, the CDR3 reads TGTGCCAGCAGCCAACAGGGGTTCGGGAACACTGAAGCTTTCTTT.

This clonotype has a count of ten or more. V gene TRBV7-2 combines with J gene TRBJ2-5, with D maybe TRBD2 (5 bases). The CDR3 is 15 residues long. The ends were cut back, 5 bases at V and 2 bases at J, with 15 bases in the middle. Germline loops: CDR1 SGHTA, CDR2 FQGNSA. The CDR3 is CASSPIRGSQETQYF. The CDR3, as DNA: TGTGCCAGCAGCCCAATTCGGGGTTCGCAAGAGACCCAGTACTTC.

A few counts support this clonotype. V is TRBV12-3 or TRBV12-4 and J is TRBJ2-3, with D possibly TRBD2 on 6 matching bases. The ends were cut back, 1 base at V and 2 bases at J, with 13 bases in the middle. The length of the CDR3 is 16 residues. CDR3 in DNA: TGTGCCAGCAGTTTAGGGAGAACTAGCCCCACAGATACGCAGTATTTT. Protein: CASSLGRTSPTDTQYF.

The table lists this clonotype with many counts. The chain uses TRBV12-3 or TRBV12-4 and TRBJ2-3; 13 bases are shared with TRBD2. The CDR3 covers 16 residues. Unmatched junction bases numbered 7, after V lost 4 bases and J lost 6 bases. The CDR3 bases are TGTGCCAGCAGTTCCGTACTAGCGGGAGGGCGGGATACGCAGTATTTT. Translating gives CASSSVLAGGRDTQYF.

This clonotype was detected only a few times. The rearrangement links TRBV9 to TRBJ2-1, with D possibly matching TRBD1 (6 bases). Per germline, CDR1 SGDLS and CDR2 YYNGEE. Trimming took off 1 base at V and 9 bases at J, with 14 bases between the two ends. The CDR3 has 14 amino acids. The CDR3 here is CASSVSPSRGEQFF. CDR3 nucleotides: TGTGCCAGCAGCGTAAGTCCTAGCAGGGGTGAGCAGTTCTTC.

This clonotype showed up many times. The chain links TRBV12-3 or TRBV12-4 to TRBJ1-2, with 7 bases that match TRBD1. Trimming took 6 bases from V and 3 from J; bases not matched to a gene: 10. The CDR3 length is 15 residues. CDR3 amino acids: CASSSRTGVDYGYTF. In DNA, the CDR3 is TGTGCCAGCAGCTCCAGGACAGGCGTCGACTATGGCTACACCTTC.

As to this clonotype: One junction end does not reproduce the germline sequence, and a read error may be involved. The J gene is TRBJ2-1, the V gene TRBV7-3, with 11 bases matching TRBD2. This CDR3 has 23 amino acids. CDR1 is SGHTA, CDR2 FQGTGA, per germline. The CDR3 spells CASSFLWTGRELAGEASYNEQFF. DNA of the CDR3: TGTGCCAGCAGCTTCCTTTGGACAGGGAGGGAACTAGCGGGAGAAGCCTCCTACAATGAACAGTTCTTC.

V is TRBV27 and J is TRBJ1-2, with 11 positions matching TRBD1. Trimming removed 10 bases from V and 8 bases from J; junction bases left unmatched: 6. The germline CDR1 and CDR2 sequences are MNHEY and SMNVEV (reference sequence). The CDR3 is 12 residues long. CDR3 sequence reads: CATRDRGVGYTF. The DNA of the CDR3 is TGTGCCACCCGGGACAGGGGGGTAGGCTACACCTTC.